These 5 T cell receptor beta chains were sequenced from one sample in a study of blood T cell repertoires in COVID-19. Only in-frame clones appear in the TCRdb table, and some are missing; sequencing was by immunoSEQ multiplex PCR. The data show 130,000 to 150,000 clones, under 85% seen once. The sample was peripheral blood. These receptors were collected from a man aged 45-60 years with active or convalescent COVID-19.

CDR3 region: CASSQAGGNTGELFF. For the CDR3, the DNA is TGTGCCAGCAGCCAAGCGGGAGGGAACACCGGGGAGCTGTTTTTT. V usage is TRBV3-1 (or the pseudogene TRBV3-2) and J usage is TRBJ2-2; 7 bases are shared with TRBD2. CDR1 and CDR2 from the germline V gene are LGHDT and YNNKEL (reference sequence). V trimming: 1 base; J trimming: 1 base; junction bases outside the gene matches: 0. This CDR3 region has 15 residues.

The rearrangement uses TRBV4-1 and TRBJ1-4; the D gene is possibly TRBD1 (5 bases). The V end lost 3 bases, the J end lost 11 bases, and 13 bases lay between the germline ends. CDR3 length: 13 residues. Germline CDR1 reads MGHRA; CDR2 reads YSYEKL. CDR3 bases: TGCGCCAGCAGCCAGGGGATGACAGAGAAACTGTTTTTT. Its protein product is CASSQGMTEKLFF.

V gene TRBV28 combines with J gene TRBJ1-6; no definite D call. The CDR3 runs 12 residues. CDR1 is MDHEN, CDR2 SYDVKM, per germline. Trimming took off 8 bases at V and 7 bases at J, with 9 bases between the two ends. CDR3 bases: TGTGCCAGCGGTAGGAGGAATTCACCCCTCCACTTT. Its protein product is CASGRRNSPLHF. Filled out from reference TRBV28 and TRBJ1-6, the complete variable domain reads DVKVTQSSRYLVKRTGEKVFLECVQDMDHENMFWYRQDPGLGLRLIYFSYDVKMKEKGDIPEGYSVSREKKERFSLILESASTNQTSMYLCASGRRNSPLHFGNGTRLTVT.

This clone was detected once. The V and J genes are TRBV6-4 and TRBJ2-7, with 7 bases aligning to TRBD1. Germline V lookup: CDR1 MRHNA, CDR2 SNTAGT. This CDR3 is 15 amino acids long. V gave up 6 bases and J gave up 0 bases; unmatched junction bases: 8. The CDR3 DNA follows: TGTGCCAGCAGCCTACAGGGGTTTAGCTCCTACGAGCAGTACTTC. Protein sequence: CASSLQGFSSYEQYF.

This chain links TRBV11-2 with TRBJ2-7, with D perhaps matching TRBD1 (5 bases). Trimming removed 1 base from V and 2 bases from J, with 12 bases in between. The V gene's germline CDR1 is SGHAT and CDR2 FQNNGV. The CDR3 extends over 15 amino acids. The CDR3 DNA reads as TGTGCCAGCAGCTTAGGTGTGGGCAGGGCCTACGAGCAGTACTTC. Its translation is CASSLGVGRAYEQYF.